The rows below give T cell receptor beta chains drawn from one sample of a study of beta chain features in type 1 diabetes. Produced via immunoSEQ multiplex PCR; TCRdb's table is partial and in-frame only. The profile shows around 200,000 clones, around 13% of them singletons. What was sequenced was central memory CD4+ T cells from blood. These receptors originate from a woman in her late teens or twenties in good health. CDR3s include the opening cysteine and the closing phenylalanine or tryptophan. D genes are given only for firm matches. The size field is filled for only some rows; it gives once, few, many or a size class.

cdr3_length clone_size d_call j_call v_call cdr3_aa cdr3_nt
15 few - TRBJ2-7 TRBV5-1 CASSYTGIESYEQYF TGCGCCAGCAGCTATACAGGGATCGAATCCTACGAGCAGTACTTC
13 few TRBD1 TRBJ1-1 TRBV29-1 CSGTRGQLSEAFF TGCAGCGGCACCAGGGGGCAGTTGTCTGAAGCTTTCTTT
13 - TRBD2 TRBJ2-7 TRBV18 CASSPWTSYEQYF TGTGCCAGCTCCCCTTGGACTAGCTACGAGCAGTACTTC
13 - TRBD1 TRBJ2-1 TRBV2 CASSEGQGVRQFF TGTGCCAGCAGTGAGGGGCAGGGGGTTAGGCAGTTCTTC
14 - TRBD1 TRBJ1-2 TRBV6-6 CASSFPGGAEGYTF TGTGCCAGCAGTTTTCCAGGGGGCGCGGAAGGCTACACCTTC
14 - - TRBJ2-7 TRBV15 CATSRDRIHYEQYF TGTGCCACCAGCAGAGACAGGATCCACTACGAGCAGTACTTC
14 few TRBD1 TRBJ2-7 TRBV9 CASSVDPGGYEQYF TGTGCCAGCAGCGTAGACCCAGGGGGCTACGAGCAGTACTTC
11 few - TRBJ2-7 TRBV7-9 CASSLEREQYF TGTGCCAGCAGCTTAGAACGGGAGCAGTACTTC
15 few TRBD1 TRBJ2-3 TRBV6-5 CASSMTGIGTDTQYF TGTGCCAGCAGTATGACAGGGATAGGAACGGATACGCAGTATTTT
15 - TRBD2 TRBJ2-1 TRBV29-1 CSVASGSASYNEQFF TGCAGCGTTGCTAGCGGGAGTGCCTCCTACAATGAGCAGTTCTTC
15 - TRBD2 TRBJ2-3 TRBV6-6 CASSPGASGPDTQYF TGTGCCAGCAGCCCGGGGGCTAGCGGGCCCGATACGCAGTATTTT
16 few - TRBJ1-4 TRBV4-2 CASSPTTGLPNEKLFF TGTGCCAGCAGCCCGACTACAGGGCTTCCTAATGAAAAACTGTTTTTT
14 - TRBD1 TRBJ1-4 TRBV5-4 CASSRDRVGEKLFF TGTGCCAGCAGCAGGGACAGGGTTGGTGAAAAACTGTTTTTT
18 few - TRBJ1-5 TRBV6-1 CASSGVPRGGTSNQPQHF TGTGCCAGCAGTGGAGTACCTCGAGGGGGAACTTCCAATCAGCCCCAGCATTTT
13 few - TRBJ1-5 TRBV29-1 CSVAPGLDQPQHF TGCAGCGTTGCCCCAGGGCTGGATCAGCCCCAGCATTTT
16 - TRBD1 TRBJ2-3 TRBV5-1 CASSLEYGRGPDTQYF TGCGCCAGCAGCTTGGAATATGGCAGGGGGCCAGATACGCAGTATTTT
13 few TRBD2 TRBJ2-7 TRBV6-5 CASSSSGIREQYF TGTGCCAGCAGTTCCAGCGGGATACGCGAGCAGTACTTC
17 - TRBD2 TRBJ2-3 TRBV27 CASSSRTSGRFADTQYF TGTGCCAGCAGTTCCAGGACTAGCGGGAGATTCGCAGATACGCAGTATTTT
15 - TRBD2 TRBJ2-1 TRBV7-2 CASSPFAGEYNEQFF TGTGCCAGCAGCCCCTTTGCGGGAGAGTACAATGAGCAGTTCTTC
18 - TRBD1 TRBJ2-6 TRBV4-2 CASRPGAGGLGGANVLTF TGTGCCAGCCGACCAGGGGCAGGGGGCTTAGGTGGGGCCAACGTCCTGACTTTC
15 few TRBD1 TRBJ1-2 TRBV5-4 CASSVGGQAYYGYTF TGTGCCAGCAGCGTAGGAGGACAGGCGTACTATGGCTACACCTTC
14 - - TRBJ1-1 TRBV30 CAWSVSVRNTEAFF TGTGCCTGGAGTGTATCAGTCCGGAACACTGAAGCTTTCTTT
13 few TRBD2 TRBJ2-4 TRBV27 CASSSLQAGEQYF TGTGCCAGCAGTTCTCTCCAAGCGGGAGAGCAGTACTTC
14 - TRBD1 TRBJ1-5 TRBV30 CAWDRGGSNQPQHF TGTGCCTGGGACAGGGGGGGCAGCAATCAGCCCCAGCATTTT
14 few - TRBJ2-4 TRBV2 CASSETGVLNIQYF TGTGCCAGCAGCGAAACAGGTGTCCTGAACATTCAGTACTTC
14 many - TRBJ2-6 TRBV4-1 CASSPFRVDNVLTF TGCGCCAGCAGCCCATTCAGGGTTGACAACGTCCTGACTTTC